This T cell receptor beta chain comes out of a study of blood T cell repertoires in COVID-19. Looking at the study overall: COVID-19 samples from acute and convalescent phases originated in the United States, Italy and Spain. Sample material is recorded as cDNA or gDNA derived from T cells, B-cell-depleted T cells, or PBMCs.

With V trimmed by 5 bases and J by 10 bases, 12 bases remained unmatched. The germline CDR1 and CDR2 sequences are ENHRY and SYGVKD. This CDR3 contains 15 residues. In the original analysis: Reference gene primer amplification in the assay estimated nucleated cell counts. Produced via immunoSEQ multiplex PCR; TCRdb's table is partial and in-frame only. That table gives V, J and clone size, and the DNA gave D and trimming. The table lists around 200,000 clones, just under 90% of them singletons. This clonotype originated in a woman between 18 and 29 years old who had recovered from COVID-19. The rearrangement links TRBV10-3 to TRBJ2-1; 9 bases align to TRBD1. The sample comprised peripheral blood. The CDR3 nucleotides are TGTGCCATCAGTCCCCGACAGGGGGGGACTGGGGAGCAGTTCTTC. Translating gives CAISPRQGGTGEQFF.